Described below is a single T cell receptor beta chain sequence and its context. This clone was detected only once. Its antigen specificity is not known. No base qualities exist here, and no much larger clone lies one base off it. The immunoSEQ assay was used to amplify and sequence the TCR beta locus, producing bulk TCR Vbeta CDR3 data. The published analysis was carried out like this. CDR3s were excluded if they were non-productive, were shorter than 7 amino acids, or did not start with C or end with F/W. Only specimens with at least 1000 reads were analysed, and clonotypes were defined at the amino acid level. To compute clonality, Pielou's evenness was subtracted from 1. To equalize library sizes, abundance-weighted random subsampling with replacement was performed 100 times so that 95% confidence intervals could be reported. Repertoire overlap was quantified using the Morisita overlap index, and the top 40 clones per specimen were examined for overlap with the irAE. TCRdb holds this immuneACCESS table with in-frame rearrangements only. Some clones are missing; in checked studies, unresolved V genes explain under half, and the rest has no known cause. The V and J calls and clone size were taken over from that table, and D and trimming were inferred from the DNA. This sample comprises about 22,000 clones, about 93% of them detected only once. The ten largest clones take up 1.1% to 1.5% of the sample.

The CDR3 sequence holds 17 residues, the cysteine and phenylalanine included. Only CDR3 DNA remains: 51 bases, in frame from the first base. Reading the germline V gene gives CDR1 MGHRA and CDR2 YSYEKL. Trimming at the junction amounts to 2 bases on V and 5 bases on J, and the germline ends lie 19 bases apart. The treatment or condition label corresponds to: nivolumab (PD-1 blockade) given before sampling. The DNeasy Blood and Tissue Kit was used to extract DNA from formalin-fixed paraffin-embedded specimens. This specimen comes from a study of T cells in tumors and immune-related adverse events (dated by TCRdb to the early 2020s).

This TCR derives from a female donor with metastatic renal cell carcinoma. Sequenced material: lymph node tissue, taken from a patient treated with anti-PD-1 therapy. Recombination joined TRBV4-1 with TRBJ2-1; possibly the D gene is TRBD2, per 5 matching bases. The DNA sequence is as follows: TGCGCCAGCAGCCAAAATCAACTAGGGCTGGGTGACAATGAGCAGTTCTTC. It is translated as CASSQNQLGLGDNEQFF.